The 19 T cell receptor beta chains in this list originate from one sample, sequenced in a study of cytomegalovirus exposure and HLA in healthy donors (dated by TCRdb to about 2017). The library was produced with the immunoSEQ multiplex PCR assay. The multiplex PCR relied on a mix of 60 forward primers for TCR Vbeta segments and 13 reverse primers for TCR Jbeta segments. TCRdb mirrors the immuneACCESS table, restricted to in-frame sequences. Some clones are absent from its copies; in checked studies, under half trace to an unresolved V gene, and the reason for the others is unknown. The sample contains fewer than 200,000 clones, about 75% of them found a single time. Less than 5.5% of the sample goes to the ten largest clones. The sequenced sample was PBMCs. These receptors were obtained from a male donor in good health and CMV-seronegative.

The chain employs TRBV27 and TRBJ1-2, with 7 bases lining up with TRBD1. After removal of 5 bases from V and 8 bases from J, the junction contained 11 bases not matched to a gene. This CDR3 contains 14 residues. From germline, CDR1 is MNHEY and CDR2 SMNVEV (reference sequence). In DNA, the CDR3 is TGTGCCAGCAGTGCCACGACAGGGATCCGCGGCTACACCTTC. Encoded protein: CASSATTGIRGYTF.

This chain joins TRBV5-5 and TRBJ1-4; possible D gene TRBD1, 6 bases. CDR1 is SGHKS and CDR2 is YYEKEE in the germline V gene (reference sequence). This CDR3 has 15 amino acids. Trimming stripped 0 bases from V and 7 bases from J, with 13 bases between. The CDR3 is CASSLGYEDSEKLFF. The DNA of the CDR3 is TGTGCCAGCAGCTTGGGGTATGAGGACAGTGAAAAACTGTTTTTT.

V and J are TRBV15 and TRBJ1-1; tentatively, D is TRBD1 (5 bases). Trimming left V 0 bases short and J 6 bases short, with 11 bases between. This CDR3 comprises 14 residues. In germline, CDR1 is LNHNV, CDR2 YYDKDF (reference sequence). The CDR3 sequence: CATSREGLKSEAFF. CDR3 nucleotide sequence: TGTGCCACCAGCAGAGAGGGGCTTAAGTCTGAAGCTTTCTTT.

The rearrangement joins TRBV29-1 to TRBJ2-3; D gene uncertain. With 2 bases removed from V and 5 bases from J, the gap between germline ends came to 5 bases. Germline V gene sequence: CDR1 SQVTM, CDR2 ANQGSEA. This CDR3 is built from 11 residues. CDR3 residues: CSVEFGDTQYF. CDR3 nucleotides: TGCAGCGTTGAATTCGGAGATACGCAGTATTTT.

The chain has TRBV2 and TRBJ2-7; no clear D gene. Trimming took off 4 bases at V and 5 bases at J, with 6 bases between the two ends. The germline CDR1 and CDR2 sequences are SNHLY and FYNNEI. The CDR3 spans 11 residues. The CDR3 here is CASSAPNEQYF. CDR3 sequence (DNA): TGTGCCAGCAGTGCCCCCAACGAGCAGTACTTC.

The CDR3 DNA reads TGTGCCAGCAGCTTAGCAGGGGACACAGGGGATACGCAGTATTTT. Protein product: CASSLAGDTGDTQYF. The chain is built from TRBV7-6 and TRBJ2-3; a weak D match, TRBD1 (6 bases). CDR1 and CDR2 from the germline V gene are SGHVS and FNYEAQ. The CDR3 is 15 residues long. The V end lost 0 bases, the J end lost 6 bases, and 13 bases lay between the germline ends.

This clone was recorded a few times. The chain links TRBV7-2 to TRBJ2-1; 8 bases agree with TRBD2. The V segment lost 1 base and the J segment 7 bases; nucleotides outside the gene matches: 9. The CDR3 consists of 16 residues. Germline CDR1 is SGHTA and CDR2 is FQGNSA. CDR3 sequence (DNA): TGTGCCAGCAGCTTAGATGGAGGGACTAGAGGTAATGAGCAGTTCTTC. It codes for CASSLDGGTRGNEQFF.

The chain joins TRBV7-2 to TRBJ2-7; D possibly corresponds to TRBD2 (5 bases). Between the trimmed V and J ends, which lost 5 bases and 4 bases, there was a span of 15 bases. The germline CDR1 and CDR2 sequences are SGHTA and FQGNSA. The CDR3 is 14 residues long. DNA for the CDR3: TGTGCCAGCAGCCTCGGACTTACCACTTACGAGCAGTACTTC. This codes for CASSLGLTTYEQYF.

This clone was seen more than once but under ten times. The J gene is TRBJ2-5, the V gene TRBV9; 13 nucleotides align to TRBD2. The germline V gene has CDR1 SGDLS and CDR2 YYNGEE. This CDR3 is 16 amino acids long. V was pared by 6 bases and J by 3 bases, with 8 bases of the junction left unmatched. DNA of the CDR3: TGTGCCAGCACCCAGACTAGCGGGGGGTTCAAAGAGACCCAGTACTTC. Its translation: CASTQTSGGFKETQYF.

The J gene is TRBJ1-1, the V gene TRBV2; D call uncertain. Germline V gene data show CDR1 as SNHLY and CDR2 as FYNNEI. This CDR3 region has 13 residues. V shed 7 bases and J shed 0 bases, with 9 bases lying between them. The CDR3 nucleotides are TGTGCCAGCATAGATTCCATGAACACTGAAGCTTTCTTT. Its protein is CASIDSMNTEAFF.

The table lists this clone with a count of one. V usage is TRBV4-1 and J usage is TRBJ2-1; possible D gene TRBD2, 7 bases. The germline CDR1 and CDR2 sequences are MGHRA and YSYEKL. This CDR3 is 17 amino acids long. Trimming took off 3 bases at V and 4 bases at J, with 19 bases between the two ends. DNA of the CDR3: TGCGCCAGCAGCCATAGGGGGGGGCAGCAGGGATACAATGAGCAGTTCTTC. Protein product: CASSHRGGQQGYNEQFF.

CDR3 sequence (DNA): TGCGCCAGCAGCCCCTTGGGGGAGGGAACGGCCGGGGAGCTGTTTTTT. Translated, it gives CASSPLGEGTAGELFF. This chain joins TRBV4-1 and TRBJ2-2; TRBD2 matches 7 bases. CDR1 is MGHRA, CDR2 YSYEKL, per germline. The CDR3 spans 16 residues. Trimming at V came to 4 bases and at J to 6 bases, leaving 11 bases not matched to a gene.

The chain joins TRBV7-6 to TRBJ2-1; 11 bases map to TRBD2. V was clipped by 1 base and J by 8 bases; unmatched bases: 7. Per the germline V gene, CDR1 is SGHVS and CDR2 is FNYEAQ. CDR3 length: 16 residues. The CDR3 reads CASSLGTSGSQDEQFF. The CDR3 nucleotides read TGTGCCAGCAGCTTAGGGACTAGCGGGTCCCAGGATGAGCAGTTCTTC. The full variable domain, its missing parts supplied by reference TRBV7-6 and TRBJ2-1, is GAGVSQSPRYKVTKRGQDVALRCDPISGHVSLYWYRQALGQGPEFLTYFNYEAQQDKSGLPNDRFSAERPEGSISTLTIQRTEQRDSAMYRCASSLGTSGSQDEQFFGPGTRLTVL.

This rearrangement joins TRBV18 to TRBJ1-1; possibly TRBD1 for D (6 bases). Germline CDR1 is KGHSH and CDR2 is LQKENI. CDR3 size: 16 residues. Trimming took off 3 bases at V and 4 bases at J, with 18 bases between the two ends. The CDR3 DNA reads as TGTGCCAGCTCACCCGGGACGACAGGAAGGGGCACTGAAGCTTTCTTT. This encodes CASSPGTTGRGTEAFF.

The genes are TRBV7-2 and TRBJ2-1; 8 bases map to TRBD2. The V segment lost 2 bases and the J segment 12 bases; nucleotides outside the gene matches: 12. Per the germline V gene, CDR1 is SGHTA and CDR2 is FQGNSA. The length of the CDR3 is 15 residues. In DNA form, the CDR3 reads TGTGCCAGCAGCTTACGGGAGGGCCATTTAATAGGGCAGTTCTTC. Translated, it gives CASSLREGHLIGQFF. The variable domain in full, with the rest retrieved from reference TRBV7-2 and TRBJ2-1, is GAGVSQSPSNKVTEKGKDVELRCDPISGHTALYWYRQSLGQGLEFLIYFQGNSAPDKSGLPSDRFSAERTGGSVSTLTIQRTQQEDSAVYLCASSLREGHLIGQFFGPGTRLTVL.

This rearrangement joins TRBV30 to TRBJ2-7; D might be TRBD1 (6 bases). The CDR3 has 14 amino acids. CDR1 is GTSNPN and CDR2 is SVGIG in the germline V gene (reference sequence). Deletions cut 0 bases from V and 3 bases from J, with 12 bases between. The CDR3 loop reads CAWSVDRSFYEQYF. DNA of the CDR3: TGTGCCTGGAGTGTGGACAGATCCTTCTACGAGCAGTACTTC.

The gene calls are TRBV11-1 and TRBJ2-7; perhaps TRBD2 as D (5 bases). The CDR3 extends over 14 amino acids. Trimming shortened V by 5 bases and J by 5 bases, and 16 bases separated the two germline ends. Germline assignment: CDR1 SGHAT and CDR2 FQDESV (reference sequence). This chain's CDR3 is CASSRGWANNEQYF. CDR3 sequence (DNA): TGTGCCAGCAGCCGAGGGTGGGCTAACAACGAGCAGTACTTC.

The chain couples TRBV6-5 to TRBJ1-1; perhaps TRBD1 as D (6 bases). Germline V CDR1 and CDR2: MNHEY, SVGAGI. Trimming pared 0 bases from V and 1 base from J, leaving 9 bases between. The CDR3 sequence is 15 residues long. The CDR3 coding sequence is TGTGCCAGCAGTTACTCGCAAGGGGGGAACACTGAAGCTTTCTTT. This codes for CASSYSQGGNTEAFF.

This chain links TRBV9 with TRBJ2-3, with no clear D. V was shortened by 4 bases and J by 3 bases, with 12 bases between the two germline ends. CDR1 is SGDLS and CDR2 is YYNGEE in the germline V gene. This CDR3 has 14 amino acids. In nucleotides, the CDR3 is TGTGCCAGCAGCCCGAACTGGGCGACAGATACGCAGTATTTT. Translation: CASSPNWATDTQYF. Combining the CDR3 with reference TRBV9 and TRBJ2-3 gives the whole variable domain DSGVTQTPKHLITATGQRVTLRCSPRSGDLSVYWYQQSLDQGLQFLIQYYNGEERAKGNILERFSAQQFPDLHSELNLSSLELGDSALYFCASSPNWATDTQYFGPGTRLTVL.